These T cell receptor beta chains were read from a single sample in a study of blood T cell repertoires in COVID-19. Sequencing was performed with immunoSEQ multiplex PCR; in TCRdb, only in-frame clones are kept and a portion is missing. In the table there are 400,000 to 550,000 clones, roughly 91% of which are singletons. The sample comprised peripheral blood. These receptors were collected from a woman in her twenties or thirties with acute or convalescent COVID-19. Both conserved end residues are part of each CDR3. A D gene is named only where the DNA matches it firmly. For some rows the clone size is stated as once, few or many, or as a class when expanded; others skip it.

length,size,V,D,J,CDR3,DNA
17,once,TRBV13,-,TRBJ2-6,CASSLRGGDSGANVLTF,TGTGCCAGCAGCCTCCGTGGCGGAGACTCTGGGGCCAACGTCCTGACTTTC
15,-,TRBV6-1,-,TRBJ1-1,CASSEAPGQNTEAFF,TGTGCCAGCAGTGAAGCACCCGGACAGAACACTGAAGCTTTCTTT
15,-,TRBV7-6,TRBD1,TRBJ2-5,CASRDGTGFLETQYF,TGTGCCAGCAGGGACGGGACAGGGTTTCTAGAGACCCAGTACTTC
14,few,TRBV7-3,-,TRBJ1-3,CASSLTGGGNTIYF,TGTGCCAGCAGCTTAACGGGGGGTGGAAACACCATATATTTT
13,-,TRBV12-3/TRBV12-4,TRBD1,TRBJ1-2,CASSPTGVGGYTF,TGTGCCAGCAGTCCTACAGGGGTTGGGGGCTACACCTTC
13,-,TRBV5-1,TRBD1,TRBJ2-1,CASSTGQGEGQFF,TGCGCCAGCTCGACTGGACAGGGAGAGGGGCAGTTCTTC
16,-,TRBV5-6,-,TRBJ2-3,CASSLAGEVGTDTQYF,TGTGCCAGCAGCTTGGCCGGGGAGGTGGGTACAGATACGCAGTATTTT
13,-,TRBV6-5,-,TRBJ1-1,CASNKGSNTEAFF,TGTGCCAGCAATAAGGGGTCCAACACTGAAGCTTTCTTT
12,-,TRBV10-2,TRBD1,TRBJ2-5,CASSTGDSTQYF,TGCGCCAGCAGTACAGGGGATTCGACCCAGTACTTC
14,-,TRBV5-6,TRBD1,TRBJ1-1,CASSLGTGGTEAFF,TGTGCCAGCAGCTTGGGGACAGGGGGCACTGAAGCTTTCTTT
12,-,TRBV30,TRBD1,TRBJ2-7,CAWSADRAIQYF,TGTGCCTGGAGTGCGGACAGGGCGATTCAGTACTTC
14,-,TRBV4-1,-,TRBJ2-1,CASSQVPAYNEQFF,TGCGCCAGCAGCCAAGTCCCCGCCTACAATGAGCAGTTCTTC
15,-,TRBV4-1,-,TRBJ2-7,CASSQGRDSSYEQYF,TGCGCCAGCAGCCAAGGGAGGGACAGTTCCTACGAGCAGTACTTC
14,-,TRBV5-1,-,TRBJ2-1,CASSLERQVNEQFF,TGCGCCAGCAGCTTGGAAAGACAGGTCAATGAGCAGTTCTTC
14,-,TRBV7-9,-,TRBJ2-7,CASSLSGPIAEQYF,TGTGCCAGCAGCTTAAGCGGGCCCATTGCCGAGCAGTACTTC
14,-,TRBV28,TRBD1,TRBJ2-3,CASSPDRAQDTQYF,TGTGCCAGCAGTCCCGACAGGGCCCAAGATACGCAGTATTTT
15,-,TRBV2,-,TRBJ1-4,CASSDRRQGPEKLFF,TGTGCCAGCAGTGATCGTAGGCAGGGGCCGGAAAAACTGTTTTTT
18,-,TRBV9,-,TRBJ2-3,CASSVDGRGSRGTDTQYF,TGTGCCAGCAGCGTAGATGGGCGGGGCTCCCGGGGCACAGATACGCAGTATTTT
14,-,TRBV5-1,TRBD1,TRBJ2-2,CASSLDRVPGELFF,TGCGCCAGCAGCTTAGACAGGGTCCCCGGGGAGCTGTTTTTT
15,-,TRBV6-1,-,TRBJ1-3,CASSETSYSGNTIYF,TGTGCCAGCAGTGAAACATCTTACTCTGGAAACACCATATATTTT
13,-,TRBV5-4,TRBD1,TRBJ1-2,CASRSDRDRGYTF,TGTGCCAGCAGGTCCGACAGGGATCGCGGCTACACCTTC
13,-,TRBV12-3/TRBV12-4,TRBD1,TRBJ1-5,CASGTGFNQPQHF,TGTGCCAGCGGGACAGGTTTTAATCAGCCCCAGCATTTT
13,-,TRBV28,-,TRBJ1-1,CASSSYRGAEAFF,TGTGCCAGCAGTAGTTACCGGGGGGCTGAAGCTTTCTTT
15,-,TRBV6-5,-,TRBJ2-7,CASSIEAMSSYEQYF,TGTGCCAGCAGTATAGAGGCGATGAGCTCCTACGAGCAGTACTTC
12,-,TRBV29-1,-,TRBJ1-2,CSIAGRAHGYTF,TGCAGCATCGCGGGTAGGGCACATGGCTACACCTTC
18,once,TRBV3-1/TRBV3-2,TRBD2,TRBJ2-2,CASSQPFGLAGDTGELFF,TGTGCCAGCAGCCAACCTTTCGGACTAGCGGGGGACACCGGGGAGCTGTTTTTT
16,-,TRBV5-4,-,TRBJ2-5,CASSLGGSTGRETQYF,TGTGCCAGCAGCTTGGGGGGGTCGACAGGGAGGGAGACCCAGTACTTC
17,-,TRBV24-1,TRBD1,TRBJ2-2,CATSDLVGQGSTGELFF,TGTGCCACCAGTGATTTGGTGGGACAGGGGTCAACCGGGGAGCTGTTTTTT